These 6 T cell receptor beta chains came from one sample sequenced in a study of blood T cell repertoires in COVID-19. Libraries were prepared by immunoSEQ multiplex PCR; TCRdb keeps only in-frame clonotypes and omits some of them. Here the sample spans just under 250,000 clones, around 89% being singletons. Sequences were obtained from PBMCs or T cells enriched from blood (not recorded which). These receptors all stem from a woman aged 25-40 years who had recovered from COVID-19.

The chain employs TRBV5-3 and TRBJ2-1; D unresolved. TRBV5-3 is recorded as an ORF, its role being uncertain. Trimming shortened V by 6 bases and J by 10 bases, and 11 bases separated the two germline ends. This CDR3 is built from 11 residues. CDR3 bases: TGTGCCAGAACCCGTTTTGAGGAGCAGTTCTTC. Encoded protein: CARTRFEEQFF.

The chain combines TRBV20-1 with TRBJ2-7; a possible D gene is TRBD1 (5 bases). This CDR3 region has 14 residues. V lost 3 bases, J lost 3 bases, and 15 bases lay in between. Germline values: CDR1 DFQATT, CDR2 SNEGSKA (reference sequence). CDR3 amino acids: CSASGADSHYEQYF. As DNA, the CDR3 is TGCAGTGCTAGTGGGGCTGATTCACACTACGAGCAGTACTTC.

The chain has TRBV5-1 and TRBJ1-2; D is unclear. Germline V gene sequence: CDR1 SGHRS, CDR2 YFSETQ. The V end lost 4 bases, the J end lost 7 bases, and 14 bases lay between the germline ends. The CDR3 sequence is 13 residues long. DNA for the CDR3: TGCGCCAGCAGCCTAGAATTTGCCGGTGGCTACACCTTC. This codes for CASSLEFAGGYTF.

This clone was seen a handful of times. The chain has TRBV9 and TRBJ1-4; D is perhaps TRBD1 (5 bases). The CDR3 has 17 residues. Germline CDR1 is SGDLS and CDR2 is YYNGEE. The V gene lost 0 bases and the J gene lost 6 bases, with 18 bases spanning the gap. CDR3 sequence: CASSVGVGATSDEKLFF. DNA for the CDR3: TGTGCCAGCAGCGTAGGTGTAGGGGCTACTTCCGATGAAAAACTGTTTTTT.

This sequence joins TRBV5-1 and TRBJ2-3; no clear D gene. Deletions cut 0 bases from V and 2 bases from J, with 13 bases between. CDR1 is SGHRS and CDR2 is YFSETQ in the germline V gene. There are 16 residues in the CDR3. The CDR3 coding sequence is TGCGCCAGCAGCTTGGGTCTAGAGGAGATCACAGATACGCAGTATTTT. It translates to CASSLGLEEITDTQYF.

The chain uses TRBV28 and TRBJ2-1, with 9 bases fitting TRBD2. J was trimmed by 5 bases and V by 7 bases; bases with no gene match: 12. CDR3 length: 16 amino acids. Looked up from germline, CDR1 is MDHEN and CDR2 is SYDVKM. CDR3 sequence: CASKPPGSGRDNEQFF. The CDR3 region has the DNA TGTGCCAGCAAACCCCCCGGTAGCGGGAGAGACAATGAGCAGTTCTTC.